The present entry profiles one T cell receptor beta chain with its context. Its cognate antigen is unknown. Isolated RNA was reverse transcribed into cDNA used as the sequencing template. TCRdb's copy holds only in-frame clones and misses some; the assay was immunoSEQ multiplex PCR. In the table there are 150,000 or so clones, approximately 45% of which are singletons. This record comes from a study of CD8+ T cells in alopecia areata. Study findings and constraints: Higher clonality and more expanded CD8+ clones appeared in lesional than normal scalp. Scalp data also include sequences from resident alphabeta T cells of normal skin.

Collection of lesional scalp punch biopsies and peripheral blood was performed in alopecia areata patients. Material for sequencing was CD4+ T cells sorted from blood. The clonotype was recovered from a human donor with alopecia areata.

This CDR3 reads CASSITWTSASYEQYF. The CDR3 DNA reads as TGTGCCAGTAGTATCACGTGGACATCCGCCTCCTACGAGCAGTACTTC. The chain couples TRBV19 to TRBJ2-7; weak D call: TRBD1 (5 bases). The CDR3 spans 16 residues. V lost 3 bases and J lost 0, with 15 bases in between. The germline gives CDR1 LNHDA, CDR2 SQIVND (reference sequence).